The 16 T cell receptor beta chains in this list originate from one sample, sequenced in a study of neurological immune-mediated disorders. TCRdb reprocessed the 5' RACE reads via MiXCR and lists one record per CDR3 protein. The table has approximately 87,000 distinct CDR3 sequences, 12% to 15% seen once. Source material: PBMCs. These receptors were taken from a woman between 45 and 65 years old in good health.

In this sample, this clonotype turned up many times. V is TRBV7-6 and J is TRBJ2-7; D is unresolved. Trimming removed 2 bases at V and 3 bases at J, with 8 bases between. Germline CDR1 reads SGHVS; CDR2 reads FNYEAQ. This CDR3 is 13 amino acids long. Written as DNA, the CDR3 is TGTGCCAGCAGCTTACACTCCGGCTACGAGCAGTACTTC. This sequence encodes CASSLHSGYEQYF.

The chain recombines TRBV5-1 with TRBJ2-7; 13 positions agree with TRBD2. This CDR3 has 16 amino acids. Germline loops: CDR1 SGHRS, CDR2 YFSETQ. V trimming: 5 bases; J trimming: 3 bases; junction bases outside the gene matches: 8. The CDR3 region has the DNA TGCGCCAGCAGTGCCGGGACTAGCGGGAATAACTACGAGCAGTACTTC. Amino acids: CASSAGTSGNNYEQYF.

Concerning this clonotype: This could be a read error, since a much larger clone is one nucleotide away. CDR3 in amino acids: CALDHCYTF. Written as DNA, the CDR3 is TGTGCCCTTGACCATTGCTACACCTTC. This sequence joins TRBV30 and TRBJ1-2; D is ambiguous. The germline V and J ends were trimmed by 8 bases and 9 bases, with 10 bases remaining between them. This CDR3 has 9 amino acids. Germline assignment: CDR1 GTSNPN and CDR2 SVGIG (reference sequence).

This clonotype has ten or more counts. CDR3 loop: CASSLGRGAYYGYTF. DNA for the CDR3: TGTGCCAGCAGCTTGGGCAGGGGCGCGTACTATGGCTACACCTTC. This chain joins TRBV5-6 and TRBJ1-2; tentative D call: TRBD1 (6 bases). Per germline, CDR1 SGHDT and CDR2 YYEEEE. Between the trimmed V and J ends, which lost 0 bases and 3 bases, there was a span of 12 bases. This CDR3 region has 15 residues.

This clonotype was found many times. The chain combines TRBV12-3 or TRBV12-4 with TRBJ2-1, with D tentatively TRBD1 or TRBD2 (5 bases each). The V gene lost 5 bases and the J gene lost 10 bases, with 15 bases spanning the gap. CDR3 length: 13 residues. The CDR3 sequence: CASSPGRAGEQFF. The CDR3 DNA reads as TGTGCCAGCAGTCCCGGGCGGGCAGGGGAGCAGTTCTTC.

In this sample, this clonotype turned up many times. This rearrangement joins TRBV12-3 or TRBV12-4 to TRBJ2-1; 7 bases line up with TRBD1. Losses at the gene ends were 5 bases for V and 8 bases for J; bases not matched to a gene: 9. This CDR3 contains 14 residues. The CDR3 DNA reads as TGTGCCAGCAGTCCTAACCACAGGGGTGATGAGCAGTTCTTC. Translating gives CASSPNHRGDEQFF.

This clonotype showed up many times. The CDR3, as DNA: TGCGCCAGCAGCTTGGGCCCTACTAGCGGGAGCACAGATACGCAGTATTTT. Translation: CASSLGPTSGSTDTQYF. The chain links TRBV5-1 to TRBJ2-3; 9 nucleotides line up with TRBD2. CDR1 is SGHRS and CDR2 is YFSETQ in the germline V gene. V lost 0 bases and J lost 0; bases outside the gene matches: 5. CDR3 length equals 17 residues.

In this sample, this clonotype turned up many times. One junction end disagrees with the germline gene, perhaps due to a read error. The chain joins TRBV15 to TRBJ2-2; 8 nucleotides agree with TRBD1. This CDR3 region has 15 residues. Germline V lookup: CDR1 LNHNV, CDR2 YYDKDF (reference sequence). CDR3 protein: CATSRDQGARRGPVF. Written as DNA, the CDR3 is TGTGCCACCAGCAGAGATCAGGGGGCGAGGCGGGGACCCGTTTTT.

This clonotype has at least ten counts. The chain joins TRBV20-1 to TRBJ1-2, with TRBD1 identical over 8 bases. The germline CDR1 and CDR2 sequences are DFQATT and SNEGSKA (reference sequence). The CDR3 runs 15 residues. Trimming removed 6 bases from V and 4 bases from J; junction bases left unmatched: 13. The CDR3 coding sequence is TGCAGTGCCAGGGACAGGAGTGGGCGAGGCTATGGCTACACCTTC. Its protein is CSARDRSGRGYGYTF.

This clonotype was observed many times. The rearrangement uses TRBV5-1 and TRBJ1-2; D is ambiguous. The germline V and J ends were trimmed by 0 bases and 6 bases, with 9 bases remaining between them. CDR1 SGHRS and CDR2 YFSETQ come from the germline V gene. This CDR3 is built from 13 residues. The CDR3, as DNA: TGCGCCAGCAGCTTGGAAGGGTTCAATGGCTACACCTTC. This encodes CASSLEGFNGYTF.

Comment on this clonotype: A much bigger clone sits one base away, suggesting this may be a read error. The chain recombines TRBV11-2 with TRBJ2-1; 9 bases are shared with TRBD2. This CDR3 spans 15 amino acids. Germline trimming cut 5 bases from V and 11 bases from J; bases unmatched to any gene: 13. Germline CDR1 is SGHAT and CDR2 is FQNNGV. For the CDR3, the DNA is TGTGCCAGCAGCGTAGGACTAGCGAGACTGCCCAAGCAGTTCTTC. The encoded protein is CASSVGLARLPKQFF. Looking up the rest from reference TRBV11-2 and TRBJ2-1 gives the full variable domain: EAGVAQSPRYKIIEKRQSVAFWCNPISGHATLYWYQQILGQGPKLLIQFQNNGVVDDSQLPKDRFSAERLKGVDSTLKIQPAKLEDSAVYLCASSVGLARLPKQFFGPGTRLTVL.

This clonotype was seen repeatedly, ten times or more. The chain is built from TRBV2 and TRBJ2-7; the D gene is possibly TRBD2 (6 bases). Germline assignment: CDR1 SNHLY and CDR2 FYNNEI. This CDR3 contains 13 residues. Trimming shortened V by 9 bases and J by 7 bases, and 19 bases separated the two germline ends. CDR3 DNA sequence: TGTGCCAGTCTATCGGAGGGTCTGGCTGAGCAGTACTTC. Its protein is CASLSEGLAEQYF.

This clonotype appeared many times. The chain has TRBV20-1 and TRBJ1-2; D ambiguous. This CDR3 contains 10 residues. Trimming stripped 6 bases from V and 7 bases from J, with 9 bases between. CDR1 and CDR2 (germline): DFQATT, SNEGSKA (reference sequence). This chain's CDR3 is CSAFEGGYTF. CDR3 in DNA: TGCAGTGCCTTCGAGGGTGGCTACACCTTC.

This sequence joins TRBV10-3 and TRBJ1-2, with D possibly matching TRBD1 (5 bases). The CDR3 spans 13 residues. The germline V and J ends were trimmed by 2 bases and 2 bases, with 6 bases remaining between them. CDR1 and CDR2 (germline): ENHRY, SYGVKD. This CDR3 reads CAISEDRNYGYTF. The CDR3 DNA reads as TGTGCCATCAGTGAGGACAGAAACTATGGCTACACCTTC.

This clonotype appeared many times. Here the CDR3 reads CSAPLADTQYF. CDR3 sequence (DNA): TGCAGTGCGCCCCTTGCAGATACGCAGTATTTT. This chain links TRBV20-1 with TRBJ2-3; no clear D gene. Trimming shortened V by 6 bases and J by 4 bases, and 8 bases separated the two germline ends. Germline V gene data show CDR1 as DFQATT and CDR2 as SNEGSKA (reference sequence). The CDR3 runs 11 residues.

This clonotype was seen repeatedly, ten times or more. V gene TRBV12-3 or TRBV12-4 combines with J gene TRBJ2-2; D is uncertain. The V gene lost 5 bases and the J gene lost 2 bases, with 9 bases spanning the gap. The CDR3 is made up of 14 amino acids. The DNA of the CDR3 is TGTGCCAGCAGTCCGTCCCTTAACACCGGGGAGCTGTTTTTT. Protein product: CASSPSLNTGELFF.